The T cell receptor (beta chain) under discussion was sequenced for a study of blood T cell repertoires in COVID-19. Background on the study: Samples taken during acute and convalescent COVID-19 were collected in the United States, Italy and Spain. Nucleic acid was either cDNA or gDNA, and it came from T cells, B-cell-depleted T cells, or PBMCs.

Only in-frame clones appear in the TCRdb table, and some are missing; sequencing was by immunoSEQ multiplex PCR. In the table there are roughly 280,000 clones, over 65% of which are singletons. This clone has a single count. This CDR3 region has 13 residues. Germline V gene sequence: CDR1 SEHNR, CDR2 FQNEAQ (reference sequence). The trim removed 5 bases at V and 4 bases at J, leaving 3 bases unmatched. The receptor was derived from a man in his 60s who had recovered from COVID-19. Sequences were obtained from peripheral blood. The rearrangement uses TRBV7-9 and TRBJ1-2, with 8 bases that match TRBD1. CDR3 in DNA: TGTGCCAGCAGCGCCGGGACAGGCTATGGCTACACCTTC. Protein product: CASSAGTGYGYTF.